Listed below are T cell receptor beta chains from one sample, sequenced in a study of beta chain features in type 1 diabetes. Only in-frame clones appear in the TCRdb table, and some are missing; sequencing was by immunoSEQ multiplex PCR. The sample carries around 400,000 clones, roughly 12% recorded once. The sample comprised naive CD4+ T cells from blood. The source of these receptors is a young man in good health. The CDR3 runs from the conserved cysteine through the conserved F or W. D genes are given only for firm matches. Where a row states a size, it is once, few, many or the class of an expanded clone; other rows omit it.

few TRBJ2-7 NA TRBV28 TGTGCCAGCAGTTTTGGACCAAAGGGGTACGAGCAGTACTTC CASSFGPKGYEQYF
NA TRBJ2-1 NA TRBV7-3 TGTGCCAGCAGCTTTGACAGGTCTGTGGGGAGCAAGCAGTTCTTC CASSFDRSVGSKQFF
NA TRBJ2-7 TRBD2 TRBV4-2 TGTGCCAGCAGCCAAGATAAAGCGGGGGGTTATTCCTACGAGCAGTACTTC CASSQDKAGGYSYEQYF
NA TRBJ2-1 TRBD2 TRBV25-1 TGTGCCAGCAGTGACCCGGGACTAGCGGGAGGCGAGCAGTTCTTC CASSDPGLAGGEQFF
few TRBJ2-2 TRBD2 TRBV11-2 TGTGCCAGCAGCCCTCCGGGACTAGCGACCACCGGGGAGCTGTTTTTT CASSPPGLATTGELFF
few TRBJ2-1 TRBD2 TRBV4-2 TGTGCCAGCAGCCAAGAAATGGTAGCGGGAGCCAATGAGCAGTTCTTC CASSQEMVAGANEQFF
few TRBJ2-7 NA TRBV15 TGTGCCACCAGCAGAGGACAGTTACTCTCCTACGAGCAGTACTTC CATSRGQLLSYEQYF
NA TRBJ1-1 NA TRBV20-1 TGCAGTGTGTGGGGGCGAACTGAAGCTTTCTTT CSVWGRTEAFF
few TRBJ2-3 TRBD2 TRBV7-2 TGTGCCAGCAGCTTCCAGCGGGGGGGCCCCACAGATACGCAGTATTTT CASSFQRGGPTDTQYF
NA TRBJ2-1 TRBD2 TRBV19 TGTGCCAGTAGTATCGGAGCGGGAGGGCTTACGGAGCAGTTCTTC CASSIGAGGLTEQFF
few TRBJ2-7 NA TRBV5-1 TGCGCCAGCAGCCCCCCTGCGGGGCCCCACCAAGGGCAGTACTTC CASSPPAGPHQGQYF
NA TRBJ2-1 TRBD2 TRBV28 TGTGCCAGCGGAGAAGGACTAGACTACAATGAGCAGTTCTTC CASGEGLDYNEQFF
few TRBJ2-1 NA TRBV7-2 TGTGCCAGCAGCGTCGGGCGACCAGGCGGGCAAGGTGAGCAGTTCTTC CASSVGRPGGQGEQFF
many TRBJ2-1 NA TRBV30 TGTGCCTGGAGTCCCAGGGGGGCGGGTGAGCAGTTCTTC CAWSPRGAGEQFF
NA TRBJ2-1 TRBD2 TRBV29-1 TGCAGCGTTGGGCGGGAGGGCCAGGAGCAGTTCTTC CSVGREGQEQFF
NA TRBJ1-2 TRBD1 TRBV28 TGTGCCAGCACCACCGGGACAGGGGTTAACTATGGCTACACCTTC CASTTGTGVNYGYTF
few TRBJ1-2 NA TRBV29-1 TGCAGCGTTGAAGGATGGACAGTCCGGGGCTACACCTTC CSVEGWTVRGYTF
NA TRBJ2-3 NA TRBV6-5 TGTGCCAGCACCCCACCACAGGGAGGCACAGATACGCAGTATTTT CASTPPQGGTDTQYF
few TRBJ2-7 TRBD2 TRBV27 TGTGCCAGCAGTCCCCGACTAGCGGAGAGCTACGAGCAGTACTTC CASSPRLAESYEQYF
NA TRBJ1-2 TRBD1 TRBV4-2 TGTGCCAGCAGCCAAGGCGGGACAGGGCCTAACTATGGCTACACCTTC CASSQGGTGPNYGYTF
few TRBJ2-3 TRBD2 TRBV4-3 TGCGCCAGCAGCCCTCTCGGGACTAGCGGGAGGTCCGCAGATACGCAGTATTTT CASSPLGTSGRSADTQYF
few TRBJ2-1 TRBD1 TRBV5-4 TGTGCCAGCAGTGAACGGGACAGGGGATACAATGAGCAGTTCTTC CASSERDRGYNEQFF